The clone carrying this TCR beta chain appeared many times. The antigen is undetermined. This record belongs to a study of T cells in Graves' hyperthyroidism and ophthalmopathy. Overall study findings and caveats: Within blood appeared most thyroid clonotypes that had expanded above 0.001.

V was trimmed by 0 bases and J by 9 bases, leaving 9 bases between them. Germline CDR1 LGHDT, CDR2 YNNKEL (reference sequence). CDR3 size: 13 residues. Patients affected by ophthalmopathy presented a Clinical Activity Score of at least 3, a NOSPECS grade of at least 4, and disease duration below 3 months. Diagnosis relied on clinical symptoms, serum thyroxine and TRAb, thyroid ultrasound and orbital computed tomography. The authors took PBMCs from roughly 9.3 ml fresh peripheral blood. The source material, RNA transcripts, was used to amplify TCR beta CDR3 regions. The TCR CDR3 first-round RT-PCR relied on the HTBI primer set. TCRdb processed the multiplex PCR reads anew with MiXCR; each CDR3 protein has one entry. The data contain some 490,000 distinct CDR3 sequences, about 22% of them singletons.

This sequence was found in a woman between 65 and 79 years old with Graves' ophthalmopathy. The chain joins TRBV3-1 to TRBJ2-1; D gene ambiguous. Input material: blood. The chain's CDR3 is CASSQEWATEQFF. CDR3 nucleotide sequence: TGTGCCAGCAGCCAAGAGTGGGCTACTGAGCAGTTCTTC.